The TCR beta chain under discussion was sequenced for a study of T cells in Graves' hyperthyroidism and ophthalmopathy (dated by TCRdb to 2018 to 2020). In the study overall: Peripheral blood was collected at initial diagnosis, before any treatment. TCR V-J signatures able to tell the groups apart were searched for in a discovery cohort of 95 or so patients, of whom 43 had Graves' ophthalmopathy and 55 to 60 had stable Graves' hyperthyroidism. Prospective prediction of ophthalmopathy was tested in an independent validation cohort consisting of roughly 20 hyperthyroidism patients and some 16 patients who later progressed to ophthalmopathy. The approximately 100 discovery patients were randomly split 7:3 into training and test sets. The study also compared thyroid tissue and blood T-cell repertoires from 6 or 7 Graves' hyperthyroidism patients. After blood sampling, hyperthyroidism patients were treated with methimazole at a starting dose of 30 mg daily, and ophthalmopathy patients were treated with high-dose intravenous methylprednisolone. The paper reports TCR Vbeta CDR3 sequencing of about 140 peripheral blood samples: 43 ophthalmopathy, fewer than 85 hyperthyroidism and approximately 17 progressor patients.

The full study reports these points: Most expanded thyroid clonotypes (frequency above 0.001) were also detected in blood, suggesting blood repertoires may reflect thyroid immune responses. A model built on a 13 V-J signature distinguished ophthalmopathy from stable hyperthyroidism, reaching around 88% sensitivity and around 82% specificity in cross-validation and 80%/75% in testing. No statistical method was used to fix the sample size in advance, and group allocation was not hidden from the investigators. In validation, the model predicted progression to ophthalmopathy with approximately 71% sensitivity and roughly 75% specificity, a median of around 6.6 months before onset.

From a lookup of the germline V gene, CDR1 and CDR2 are MNHEY and SVGEGT. The CDR3 numbers 17 residues from cysteine through phenylalanine. Here the CDR3 DNA is all that survives: 51 bases in frame from base 1. Compared with germline, V lacks 0 bases and J lacks 4 bases; bases without a gene match: 9. Ophthalmopathy patients had moderately to severely active disease, with a Clinical Activity Score of 3 or more, a NOSPECS grade of 4 or more, and a disease duration of less than 3 months. Any patient with an uncontrolled infection, another autoimmune disease, pregnancy or lactation was excluded. Diagnoses relied on clinical symptoms, serum thyroxine and TRAb, thyroid ultrasound and orbital computed tomography. Ficoll-Paque density gradient centrifugation was used to isolate PBMCs from 9.5 to 10 ml of fresh peripheral blood. Trizol reagent was used to extract total RNA, and RNA quality was then checked on an Agilent 2100 Bioanalyzer.

This clonotype showed up many times. What antigen it recognizes has not been identified. Per-base qualities were not stored, and no clone one base away is much larger. The TCR beta CDR3 regions were amplified from the RNA transcripts. For the first round of RT-PCR on the TCR CDR3, the HTBI primer set was used together with the Qiagen OneStep RT-PCR kit. A second multiplex PCR round built the libraries, followed by size selection and purification. Libraries were sequenced paired-end with 100 bp reads on an Illumina HiSeq2000. Processing in the source paper ran as follows. Raw data were processed with SOAPnuke, discarding reads with adapters, uncalled bases, mean Phred below 15, or no exact constant-primer or identifier match. High-quality paired reads were merged using COPE v1.2.5, and each unique nucleotide sequence was defined as a clonotype. Clonotypes were aligned to IMGT TRBV, TRBD and TRBJ reference segments using MiTCR v1.1. Only V-J combinations with frequency above 0.0001, covering 99.2% of repertoires, were analysed. A TCS score was defined as the ratio between F50 (clonal expansion) and ExV (chaos), using BLOSUM62-based TCRdist between CDR3 peptides within each V-J. Welch's t-statistics and random forest reduced around 550 V-J features to some 14, which were used in a naive Bayes classifier (R e1071). TCRdb reprocessing: public reads trimmed at Q25 with fastp, clones called with MiXCR, in-frame beta chains kept. Every entry covers one CDR3 protein and lists the most common genes and DNA from its rows. TCRdb, not the original authors, processed these V and J calls. Within this sample are about 640,000 distinct CDR3 sequences, with approximately 14% of them counted one time only. The ten largest clones capture roughly an eighth of the sample.

Recombination connected TRBV6-2 or TRBV6-3 to TRBJ2-1; a stretch of 7 junction bases matches TRBD2. Sequenced: blood. This clonotype was sampled from a woman aged 45-65 years with Graves' ophthalmopathy. The sequenced DNA is TGTGCCAGCAGTTACTCTCCAGTGGGGGGGATTTACAATGAGCAGTTCTTC. Its translation reads: CASSYSPVGGIYNEQFF.